The subject of this entry is one T cell receptor (beta chain). This sample was included in a study of blood T cell repertoires in COVID-19. On the study more broadly: Donors in the United States, Italy and Spain gave samples during acute or convalescent COVID-19. Sources were T cells, B-cell-depleted T cells, or PBMCs; the material itself was cDNA or gDNA.

The V gene's germline CDR1 is SGHVS and CDR2 FQNEAQ. This CDR3 comprises 13 residues. V lost 5 bases to trimming and J lost 10 bases; unmatched junction nucleotides: 6. In the authors' methods: For nucleated cells, counts were estimated from reference gene primer amplification. The repertoire was sequenced with immunoSEQ multiplex PCR; TCRdb's copy has only in-frame clones and lacks some. From that table come the V and J calls and clone size; the DNA was used to work out D and trimming. The sample has approximately 110,000 clones, about 89% seen once. The sequenced material came from peripheral blood. The V gene is TRBV7-8, the J gene TRBJ1-1, with 11 bases lining up with TRBD1. The receptor was derived from a man aged 40-49 years with acute or convalescent COVID-19. CDR3 protein: CASSLGQGAPAFF. The CDR3 DNA reads TGTGCCAGCAGCCTCGGACAGGGGGCACCAGCTTTCTTT. The whole variable domain, filled in from reference TRBV7-8 and TRBJ1-1, reads GAGVSQSPRYKVAKRGQDVALRCDPISGHVSLFWYQQALGQGPEFLTYFQNEAQLDKSGLPSDRFFAERPEGSVSTLKIQRTQQEDSAVYLCASSLGQGAPAFFGQGTRLTVV.